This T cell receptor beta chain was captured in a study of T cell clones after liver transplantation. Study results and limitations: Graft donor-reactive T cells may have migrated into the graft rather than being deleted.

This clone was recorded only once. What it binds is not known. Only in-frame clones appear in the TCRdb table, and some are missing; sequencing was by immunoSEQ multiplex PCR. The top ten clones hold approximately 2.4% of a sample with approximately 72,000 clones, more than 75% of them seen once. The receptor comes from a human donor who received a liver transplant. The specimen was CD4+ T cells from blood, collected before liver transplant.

In DNA, the CDR3 is TGTGCCAGCAGTTTATCCGAGAACACTGAAGCTTTCTTT. Its translation is CASSLSENTEAFF. The V and J genes are TRBV28 and TRBJ1-1, with no clear D. Germline V gene sequence: CDR1 MDHEN, CDR2 SYDVKM. V lost 1 base and J lost 1, with 4 bases in between. The CDR3 has 13 residues. Complete variable domain (other parts from reference TRBV28 and TRBJ1-1): DVKVTQSSRYLVKRTGEKVFLECVQDMDHENMFWYRQDPGLGLRLIYFSYDVKMKEKGDIPEGYSVSREKKERFSLILESASTNQTSMYLCASSLSENTEAFFGQGTRLTVV.